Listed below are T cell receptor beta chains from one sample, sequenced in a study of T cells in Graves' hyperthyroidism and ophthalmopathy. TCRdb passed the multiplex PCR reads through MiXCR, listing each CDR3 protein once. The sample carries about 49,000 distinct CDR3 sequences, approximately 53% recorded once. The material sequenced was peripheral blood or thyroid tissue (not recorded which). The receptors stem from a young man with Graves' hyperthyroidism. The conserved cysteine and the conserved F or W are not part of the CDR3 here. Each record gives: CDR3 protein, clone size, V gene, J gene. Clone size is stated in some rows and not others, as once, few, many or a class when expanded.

SVMTGTNQPQH	-	TRBV29-1	TRBJ1-5
ASSLDRVKDEQF	once	TRBV11-3	TRBJ2-1
SVGPGTTDYGYT	-	TRBV29-1	TRBJ1-2
TSSTYFSDADFHGYT	-	TRBV28	TRBJ1-2
SAVPGQGDSPLH	many	TRBV20-1	TRBJ1-6
ASTGRGAEQY	once	TRBV7-4	TRBJ2-7
SVEPPSRSSYNEQF	few	TRBV29-1	TRBJ2-1
SARSREVGGG	medium-sized	TRBV20-1	TRBJ1-1
ASSLDGTYYEQY	-	TRBV28	TRBJ2-7
ASSLSLLLAEGDTRELF	-	TRBV28	TRBJ2-2
ASLGQGSGYT	-	TRBV2	TRBJ1-2
SVEPGARDTEAF	many	TRBV29-1	TRBJ1-1
ASSPTGTAIYGYT	once	TRBV19	TRBJ1-2
SANRGGKAYEQY	many	TRBV20-1	TRBJ2-7
AINRDYNSPLH	-	TRBV7-9	TRBJ1-6
ASTRLAGTYEQY	many	TRBV6-2/TRBV6-3	TRBJ2-7
ATSDNRGYSGANVLT	-	TRBV24-1	TRBJ2-6
ASSPARGEKLF	-	TRBV7-8	TRBJ1-4
ASSLVQEPYSNQPQH	many	TRBV13	TRBJ1-5
ASSQGRGGKQY	many	TRBV3-1	TRBJ2-7
SARGRVAYEQY	-	TRBV20-1	TRBJ2-7
ASRPGLSTEAF	many	TRBV27	TRBJ1-1
ASTLAGRKNTEAF	many	TRBV6-2/TRBV6-3	TRBJ1-1
ATDRGLNTEAF	once	TRBV10-3	TRBJ1-1
SARVPGTGRINSPLH	few	TRBV20-1	TRBJ1-6
ASSLVDVNYEQY	many	TRBV5-5	TRBJ2-7
ASRTSGLANTGELF	many	TRBV5-1	TRBJ2-2
ASQRLAGSYEQY	many	TRBV28	TRBJ2-7
ASSLTRIYGYT	many	TRBV7-9	TRBJ1-2
SVVDRVGYT	-	TRBV29-1	TRBJ1-2
SVRPGQGHEQY	-	TRBV29-1	TRBJ2-7
SARAAGPRSGYT	once	TRBV20-1	TRBJ1-2
ATSRPSGLQNYGYT	few	TRBV15	TRBJ1-2
AGSPNRALGDTEAF	-	TRBV9	TRBJ1-1
ASSKLGQGAEEQY	few	TRBV7-2	TRBJ2-7
ATSGISYEQY	-	TRBV24-1	TRBJ2-7
ASRPVGRPEAF	many	TRBV9	TRBJ1-1
ASSPDRGRYGYT	-	TRBV5-6	TRBJ1-2
ASSYRLAVTYEQY	once	TRBV7-2	TRBJ2-7
SVAVQETQY	-	TRBV29-1	TRBJ2-5
ASPDRNTGELF	many	TRBV19	TRBJ2-2
ASSQVTGGGTNEKLF	many	TRBV14	TRBJ1-4
AIKGTGEGDTEAF	-	TRBV10-3	TRBJ1-1
ASSRGQGPHEQY	-	TRBV7-9	TRBJ2-7
ASSLIANYGYTFGRTYQSEEY	-	TRBV7-2	TRBJ2-5
ASSEFSMTQPQH	-	TRBV7-8	TRBJ1-5
ASSITPLRITEAF	-	TRBV19	TRBJ1-1
ASSYEGFRDSYEQY	few	TRBV28	TRBJ2-7
ASSPEPGQGVYGYT	many	TRBV9	TRBJ1-2
ASSPQGKPYEQY	-	TRBV7-2	TRBJ2-7
SVAGAEGYT	-	TRBV29-1	TRBJ1-2
AGSSGRRFGELF	many	TRBV2	TRBJ2-2
ASIGGGAGDTRY	-	TRBV5-1	TRBJ2-3
ASSSRFSVTRTGDQPQH	-	TRBV7-8	TRBJ1-5
SARTTGAPYEQY	medium-sized	TRBV20-1	TRBJ2-7